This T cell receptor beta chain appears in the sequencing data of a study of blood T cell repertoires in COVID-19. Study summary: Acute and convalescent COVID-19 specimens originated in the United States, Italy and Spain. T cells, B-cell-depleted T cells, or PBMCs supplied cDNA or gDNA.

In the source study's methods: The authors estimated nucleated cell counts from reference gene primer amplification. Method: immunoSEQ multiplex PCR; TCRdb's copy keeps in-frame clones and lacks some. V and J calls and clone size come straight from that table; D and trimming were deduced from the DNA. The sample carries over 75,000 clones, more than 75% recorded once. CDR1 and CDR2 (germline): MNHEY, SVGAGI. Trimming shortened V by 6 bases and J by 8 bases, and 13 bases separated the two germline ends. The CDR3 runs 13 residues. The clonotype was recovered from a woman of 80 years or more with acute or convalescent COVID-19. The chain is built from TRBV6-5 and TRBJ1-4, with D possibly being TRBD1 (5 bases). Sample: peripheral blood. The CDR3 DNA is TGTGCCAGCAGACCCAACCAGGGAGAAAAACTGTTTTTT. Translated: CASRPNQGEKLFF.